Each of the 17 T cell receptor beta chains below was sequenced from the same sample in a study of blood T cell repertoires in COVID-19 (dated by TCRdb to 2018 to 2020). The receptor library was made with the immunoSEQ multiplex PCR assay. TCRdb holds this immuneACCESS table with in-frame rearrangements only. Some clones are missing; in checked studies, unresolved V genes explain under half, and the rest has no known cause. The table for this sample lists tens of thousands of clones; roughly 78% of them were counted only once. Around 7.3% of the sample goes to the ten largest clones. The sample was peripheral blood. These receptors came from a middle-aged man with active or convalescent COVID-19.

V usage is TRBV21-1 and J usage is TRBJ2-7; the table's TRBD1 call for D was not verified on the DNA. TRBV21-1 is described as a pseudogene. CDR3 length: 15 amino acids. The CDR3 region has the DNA TGTGCCAGCAGCTCCCAGACAGGTGGGTCCTACGAGCAGTACGTC. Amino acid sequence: CASSSQTGGSYEQYV.

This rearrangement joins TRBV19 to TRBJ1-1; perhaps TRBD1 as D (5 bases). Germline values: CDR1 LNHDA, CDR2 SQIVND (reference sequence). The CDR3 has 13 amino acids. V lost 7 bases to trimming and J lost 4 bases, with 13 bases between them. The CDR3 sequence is CASTPDGGTEAFF. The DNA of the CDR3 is TGTGCCAGTACCCCGGACGGGGGCACTGAAGCTTTCTTT.

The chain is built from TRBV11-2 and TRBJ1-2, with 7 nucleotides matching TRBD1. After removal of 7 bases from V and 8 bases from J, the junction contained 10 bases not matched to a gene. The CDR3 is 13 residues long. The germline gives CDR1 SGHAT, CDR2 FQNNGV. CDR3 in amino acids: CASNLATGEGYTF. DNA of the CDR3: TGTGCCAGCAACCTAGCCACAGGGGAAGGCTACACCTTC.

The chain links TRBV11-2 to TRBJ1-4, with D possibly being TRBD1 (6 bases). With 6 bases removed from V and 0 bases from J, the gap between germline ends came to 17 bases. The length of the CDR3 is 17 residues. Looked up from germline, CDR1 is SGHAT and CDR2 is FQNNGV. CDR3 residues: CASRNLGTHATNEKLFF. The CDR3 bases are TGTGCCAGCAGAAACCTCGGGACACATGCAACTAATGAAAAACTGTTTTTT.

The CDR3 protein is CASSLAGSNTIYF. Here the CDR3 DNA reads TGTGCCAGCAGCTTGGCAGGGTCGAACACCATATATTTT. The chain is built from TRBV5-6 and TRBJ1-3, with D perhaps TRBD1 (5 bases). The CDR3 sequence is 13 residues long. Germline CDR1 is SGHDT and CDR2 is YYEEEE. The ends were cut back, 0 bases at V and 7 bases at J, with 8 bases in the middle.

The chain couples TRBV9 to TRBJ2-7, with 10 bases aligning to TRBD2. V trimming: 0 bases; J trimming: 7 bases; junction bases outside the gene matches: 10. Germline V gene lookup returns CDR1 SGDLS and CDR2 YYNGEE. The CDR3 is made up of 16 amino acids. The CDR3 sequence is CASSVEKRGGLWEQYF. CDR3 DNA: TGTGCCAGCAGCGTAGAGAAGCGGGGGGGCCTATGGGAGCAGTACTTC.

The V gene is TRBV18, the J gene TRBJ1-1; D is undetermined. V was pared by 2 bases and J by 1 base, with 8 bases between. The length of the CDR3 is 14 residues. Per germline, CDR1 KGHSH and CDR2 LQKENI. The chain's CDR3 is CASSPADKNTEAFF. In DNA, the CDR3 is TGTGCCAGCTCACCAGCTGACAAGAACACTGAAGCTTTCTTT.

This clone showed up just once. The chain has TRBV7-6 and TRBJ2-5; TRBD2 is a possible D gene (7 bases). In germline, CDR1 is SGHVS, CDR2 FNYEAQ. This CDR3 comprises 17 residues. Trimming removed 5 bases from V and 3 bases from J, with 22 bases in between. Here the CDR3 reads CASSLRGEGGPKETQYF. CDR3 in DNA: TGTGCCAGCAGCCTCCGGGGGGAGGGGGGACCCAAAGAGACCCAGTACTTC.

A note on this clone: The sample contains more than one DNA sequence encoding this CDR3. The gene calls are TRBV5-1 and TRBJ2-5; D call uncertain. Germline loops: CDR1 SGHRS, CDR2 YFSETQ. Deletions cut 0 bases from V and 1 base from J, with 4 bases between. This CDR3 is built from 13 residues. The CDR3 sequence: CASSLDTQETQYF. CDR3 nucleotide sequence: TGCGCCAGCAGCTTGGACACCCAAGAGACCCAGTACTTC.

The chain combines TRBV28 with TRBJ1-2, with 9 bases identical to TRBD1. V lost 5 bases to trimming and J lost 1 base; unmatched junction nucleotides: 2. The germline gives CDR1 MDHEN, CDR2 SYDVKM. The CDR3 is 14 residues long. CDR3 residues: CASSRTGVNYGYTF. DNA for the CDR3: TGTGCCAGCAGTCGGACAGGGGTTAACTATGGCTACACCTTC.

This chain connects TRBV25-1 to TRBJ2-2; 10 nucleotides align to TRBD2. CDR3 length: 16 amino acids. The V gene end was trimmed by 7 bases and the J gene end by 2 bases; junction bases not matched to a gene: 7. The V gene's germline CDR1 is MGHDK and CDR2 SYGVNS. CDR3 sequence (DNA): TGTGCCAGCAATCCTAGCGGGGGCTTCAACACCGGGGAGCTGTTTTTT. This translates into CASNPSGGFNTGELFF.

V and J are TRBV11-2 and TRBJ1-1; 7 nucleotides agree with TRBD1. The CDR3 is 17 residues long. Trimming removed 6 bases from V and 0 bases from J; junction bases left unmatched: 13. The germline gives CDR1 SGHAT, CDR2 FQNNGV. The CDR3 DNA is TGTGCCAGCAGTCCACCGGGACAGTTATACTTGAACACTGAAGCTTTCTTT. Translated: CASSPPGQLYLNTEAFF.

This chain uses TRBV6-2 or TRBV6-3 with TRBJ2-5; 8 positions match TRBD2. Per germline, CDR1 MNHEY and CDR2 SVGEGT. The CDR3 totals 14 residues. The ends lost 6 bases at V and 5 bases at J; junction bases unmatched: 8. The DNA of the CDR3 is TGTGCCAGCAGCTCAGCGGGGGTGGGGGAGACCCAGTACTTC. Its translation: CASSSAGVGETQYF.

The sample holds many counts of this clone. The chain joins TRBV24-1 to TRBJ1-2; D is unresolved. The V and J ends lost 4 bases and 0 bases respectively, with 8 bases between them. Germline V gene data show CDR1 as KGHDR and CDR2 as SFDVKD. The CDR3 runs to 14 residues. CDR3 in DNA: TGTGCCACCAGTGAACAGACGGCTAACTATGGCTACACCTTC. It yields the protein CATSEQTANYGYTF.

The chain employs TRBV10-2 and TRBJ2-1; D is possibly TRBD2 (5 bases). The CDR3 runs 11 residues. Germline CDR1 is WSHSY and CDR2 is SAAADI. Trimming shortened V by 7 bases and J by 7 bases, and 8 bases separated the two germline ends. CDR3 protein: CASKRDNEQFF. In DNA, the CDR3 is TGCGCCAGCAAACGGGATAATGAGCAGTTCTTC.

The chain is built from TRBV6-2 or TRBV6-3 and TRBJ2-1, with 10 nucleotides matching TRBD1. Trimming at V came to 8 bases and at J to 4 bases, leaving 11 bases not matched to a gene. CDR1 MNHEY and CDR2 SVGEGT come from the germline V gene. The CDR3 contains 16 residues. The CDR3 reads CASGSGGQGIYNEQFF. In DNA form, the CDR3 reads TGTGCCAGCGGTTCGGGGGGACAGGGGATATACAATGAGCAGTTCTTC.

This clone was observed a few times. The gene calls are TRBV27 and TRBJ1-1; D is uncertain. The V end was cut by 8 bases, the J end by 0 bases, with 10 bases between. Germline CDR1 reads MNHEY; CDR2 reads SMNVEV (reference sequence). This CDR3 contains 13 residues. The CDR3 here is CASVGLMNTEAFF. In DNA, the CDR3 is TGTGCCAGCGTCGGACTCATGAACACTGAAGCTTTCTTT.